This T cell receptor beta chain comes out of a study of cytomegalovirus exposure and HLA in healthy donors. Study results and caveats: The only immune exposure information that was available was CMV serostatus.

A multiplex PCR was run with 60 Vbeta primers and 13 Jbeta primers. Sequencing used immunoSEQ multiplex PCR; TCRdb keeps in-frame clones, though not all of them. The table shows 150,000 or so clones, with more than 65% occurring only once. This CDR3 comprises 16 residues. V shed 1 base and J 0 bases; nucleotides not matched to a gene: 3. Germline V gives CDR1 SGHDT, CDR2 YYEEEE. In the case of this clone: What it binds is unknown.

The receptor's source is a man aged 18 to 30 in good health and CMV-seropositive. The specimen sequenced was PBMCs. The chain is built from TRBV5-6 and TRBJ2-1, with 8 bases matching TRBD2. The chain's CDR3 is CASSLYSGSSYNEQFF. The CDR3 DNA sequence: TGTGCCAGCAGCTTGTACAGCGGGAGCTCCTACAATGAGCAGTTCTTC. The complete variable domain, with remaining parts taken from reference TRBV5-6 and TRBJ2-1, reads DAGVTQSPTHLIKTRGQQVTLRCSPKSGHDTVSWYQQALGQGPQFIFQYYEEEERQRGNFPDRFSGHQFPNYSSELNVNALLLGDSALYLCASSLYSGSSYNEQFFGPGTRLTVL.